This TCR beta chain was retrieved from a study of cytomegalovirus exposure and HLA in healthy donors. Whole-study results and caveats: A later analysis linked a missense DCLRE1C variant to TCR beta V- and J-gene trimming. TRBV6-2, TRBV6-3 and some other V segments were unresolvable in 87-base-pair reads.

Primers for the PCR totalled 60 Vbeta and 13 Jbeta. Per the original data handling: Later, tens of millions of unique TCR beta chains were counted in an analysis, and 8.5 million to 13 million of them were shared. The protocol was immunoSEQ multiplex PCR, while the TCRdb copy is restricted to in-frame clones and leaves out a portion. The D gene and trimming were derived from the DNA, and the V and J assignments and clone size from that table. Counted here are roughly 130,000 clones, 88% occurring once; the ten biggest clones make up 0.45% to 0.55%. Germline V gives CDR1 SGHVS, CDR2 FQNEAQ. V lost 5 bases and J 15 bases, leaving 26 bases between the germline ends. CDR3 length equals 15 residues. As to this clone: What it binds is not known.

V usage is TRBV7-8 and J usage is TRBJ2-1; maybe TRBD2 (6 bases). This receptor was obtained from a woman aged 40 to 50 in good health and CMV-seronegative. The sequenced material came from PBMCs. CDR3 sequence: CASSPASAQGHAGFF. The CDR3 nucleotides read TGTGCCAGCAGCCCAGCTAGCGCCCAGGGCCACGCGGGGTTCTTC.